The present T cell receptor (beta chain) was sequenced within a study of long-term antiretroviral therapy in people with HIV. Runs used v3.0 of the immunoSEQ assay and were done at survey level. Clones were sequenced by immunoSEQ multiplex PCR, and TCRdb holds only the in-frame ones, with some missing. The repertoire has around 22,000 clones, around 95% of them found once; the top ten carry less than 2.5%. On this clone itself: Its cognate antigen is unknown.

All participants with HIV were treated in the United States. Study-wide points: Blood dating 2004 to 2017 may reflect older ART regimens.

Sample: unsorted PBMCs, taken 4.9 years after starting antiretroviral therapy. This clonotype was obtained from a woman aged 50 to 65 with HIV.

CDR3 amino acids: CASSFEAGGLDTQYF. DNA for the CDR3: TGTGCCAGCAGCTTCGAGGCGGGAGGACTAGATACGCAGTATTTT. The chain links TRBV7-9 to TRBJ2-3, with 8 bases identical to TRBD2. The length of the CDR3 is 15 residues. Trimming at V came to 3 bases and at J to 5 bases, leaving 7 bases not matched to a gene. CDR1 and CDR2 from the germline V gene are SEHNR and FQNEAQ (reference sequence).